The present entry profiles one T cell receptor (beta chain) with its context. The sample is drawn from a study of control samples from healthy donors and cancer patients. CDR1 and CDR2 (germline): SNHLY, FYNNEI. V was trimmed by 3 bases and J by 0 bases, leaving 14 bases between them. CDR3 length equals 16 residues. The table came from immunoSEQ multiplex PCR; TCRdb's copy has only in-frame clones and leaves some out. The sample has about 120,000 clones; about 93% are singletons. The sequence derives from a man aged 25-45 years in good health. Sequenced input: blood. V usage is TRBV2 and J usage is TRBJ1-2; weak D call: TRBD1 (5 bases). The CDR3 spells CASSEPGLGPNYGYTF. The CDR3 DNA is TGTGCCAGCAGTGAGCCAGGGTTAGGCCCTAACTATGGCTACACCTTC.